This T cell receptor beta chain came from a study of T cell responses to AZD1222 COVID-19 vaccine (dated by TCRdb to the early 2020s). Background for the entire study: A total of approximately 250 trial participants underwent TCR sequencing, of whom about 200 had received two doses of AZD1222 and roughly 26 had received two doses of the MenACWY control vaccine. Trial participants were enrolled by age into subgroups of 18-55, 56-69 and 70-plus years, and 148, 28 and 57 TCR-sequenced participants, respectively, were included in these subgroups. Results and caveats for the whole study, not just this receptor: Most participants were white British and females outnumbered males, and the authors suggested that clonal diversity may have been underestimated. Conclusions about previously exposed vaccinees are limited because only five to seven AZD1222 recipients were SARS-CoV-2 seropositive at baseline. The 56-69-year group was small, and its depth increase did not reach significance, likely because of low power. Because no day 14 peak-response samples were available, the repertoires could be characterized only after the peak T cell response. Spike-specific TCR breadth and depth rose significantly after two AZD1222 doses compared with day 0 and with MenACWY recipients. CD4 TCRs associated with the vaccine covered the entire spike protein, and the dominant responses were in regions 160-218 and 743-854. Reportedly, almost half of the unique spike-specific TCRs recognized epitopes lying outside the regions that are mutated in the B.1.351 and B.1.1.7 variants.

The CDR3 regions of human TCRbeta chains were analyzed by immunosequencing. Per the authors' processing: TCRs in the repertoires were matched against a reference library of SARS-CoV-2-specific TCRs that had been generated with the MIRA antigen-specificity platform. Breadth meant the fraction of unique TCRs that were SARS-CoV-2-associated, whereas depth meant the fraction of total T cells that were SARS-CoV-2-associated. Each spike-specific TCR was assigned to its reactive spike region and to a CD4 or CD8 class using the MIRA data. Log10-transformed breadth and depth values were compared by one-way ANOVA with Sidak's multiple comparisons tests. This immuneACCESS table, as held by TCRdb, lists in-frame sequences with V and J called but not all clones. Of the missing ones, under half trace to an unresolved V gene in checked studies; the others have no known cause. The D gene and trimming were derived from the DNA, and the V and J assignments and clone size from that table. Across this sample there are under 150,000 clones, with roughly four fifths seen only once. The top ten constitute around 4.1% of the sample.

This specimen's time point label, per the study, means: baseline before first vaccination. Taken with the paper, the label for treatment or condition translates to: meningococcal conjugate vaccine given as trial control. The vaccinee samples were drawn from two UK trials, COV001 and COV002, one of which was a single-blind randomized controlled phase 2/3 trial testing AZD1222 (ChAdOx1 nCoV-19) in healthy adults. Trial participant PBMC samples were collected at day 0 and day 28 after the second dose for TCRbeta chain sequencing. A note on this clone: Its antigen remains unidentified. It has no much larger one-base neighbor in the sample; base qualities were not kept.

Inclusive of the bounding cysteine and phenylalanine, the CDR3 is 15 residues long. The DNA shown is the 45-base CDR3, in frame from base 1. The germline ends are 17 bases apart after V is trimmed by 7 bases and J by 3 bases. For CDR1 and CDR2, the germline V gene lists MDHEN and SYDVKM. Recombination linked TRBV28 to TRBJ2-3; the D gene is perhaps TRBD1, from 5 matching bases. This material consisted of peripheral blood, taken on day 0 of MenACWY control vaccination. The source is an adult in good health. The CDR3 protein is CASTSIGHRTDTQYF. The DNA sequence reads TGTGCCAGCACCTCCATCGGACACCGGACAGATACGCAGTATTTT.